The 14 T cell receptor beta chains in this list originate from one sample, sequenced in a study of T cells in Graves' hyperthyroidism and ophthalmopathy (dated by TCRdb to about 2019). Libraries were built with multiplex PCR. The sequencer listed for this sample is Illumina HiSeq 2000. The TCR beta CDR3 regions were amplified from RNA transcripts. The TCR CDR3 was subjected to a first round of RT-PCR using the HTBI primer set and the Qiagen OneStep RT-PCR kit. Through fastp at Q25 and MiXCR, TCRdb rebuilt clones from the public reads, retaining in-frame beta chains. Every distinct CDR3 protein forms one entry, paired with its most common genes and DNA. The sample table holds about 560,000 distinct CDR3 sequences, of which roughly 17% were seen once. Jointly, the top ten make up 18% of the sample. What was sequenced was blood. Receptors were obtained from a woman aged 18-35 years with Graves' hyperthyroidism.

In its sample, this clonotype was seen many times. This chain connects TRBV13 to TRBJ1-2; D possibly corresponds to TRBD1 (5 bases). Germline CDR1 and CDR2: PRHDT and FYEKMQ (reference sequence). The CDR3 totals 13 residues. V was cut by 1 base and J by 6 bases, with 9 bases left in between. The DNA of the CDR3 is TGTGCCAGCAGCTTAGCGGCCAGGGATGGCTACACCTTC. Translating it yields CASSLAARDGYTF. The variable domain in full, completed from reference TRBV13 and TRBJ1-2, reads AAGVIQSPRHLIKEKRETATLKCYPIPRHDTVYWYQQGPGQDPQFLISFYEKMQSDKGSIPDRFSAQQFSDYHSELNMSSLELGDSALYFCASSLAARDGYTFGSGTRLTVV.

V and J are TRBV4-3 and TRBJ1-4; 10 nucleotides agree with TRBD1. CDR3 length: 16 residues. The germline CDR1 and CDR2 sequences are LGHNA and YSLEER. The V segment lost 4 bases and the J segment 8 bases; nucleotides outside the gene matches: 10. The CDR3 DNA is TGCGCCAGCAGCCCTCAGACAGGGGGCCAGGAGGAAAAACTGTTTTTT. This encodes CASSPQTGGQEEKLFF.

This clonotype was observed many times. CDR3 region: CASSQGFEQFF. For the CDR3, the DNA is TGTGCCAGCAGCCAAGGCTTTGAGCAGTTCTTC. The chain links TRBV3-1 to TRBJ2-1, with unresolved D. V lost 1 base and J 9 bases, leaving 4 bases between the germline ends. CDR3 length: 11 residues. Germline V gene lookup returns CDR1 LGHDT and CDR2 YNNKEL (reference sequence).

This clonotype occurred many times. This rearrangement joins TRBV2 to TRBJ2-7; D perhaps matches TRBD1 (6 bases). V was clipped by 7 bases and J by 5 bases, with 18 bases between them. This CDR3 region has 14 residues. CDR1 SNHLY and CDR2 FYNNEI come from the germline V gene. The CDR3 sequence is CASIATGRIHEQYF. Written as DNA, the CDR3 is TGTGCCAGCATCGCCACAGGGAGAATCCACGAGCAGTACTTC.

The V and J genes are TRBV5-5 and TRBJ1-5; 9 nucleotides match TRBD1. The CDR3 has 14 amino acids. The germline V gene has CDR1 SGHKS and CDR2 YYEKEE (reference sequence). The V and J ends lost 2 bases and 5 bases, in that order; junction bases with no gene match: 2. The CDR3 reads CASSFRQGDQPQHF. The CDR3 DNA sequence: TGTGCCAGCAGCTTTCGACAGGGGGATCAGCCCCAGCATTTT.

This clonotype occurred a few times. The V and J genes are TRBV13 and TRBJ1-6, with 7 bases identical to TRBD1. Germline trimming cut 1 base from V and 3 bases from J; bases unmatched to any gene: 3. Germline V gene sequence: CDR1 PRHDT, CDR2 FYEKMQ (reference sequence). The CDR3 totals 16 residues. The CDR3 DNA is TGTGCCAGCAGCTTAGTGGGGGACAGCTATAATTCACCCCTCCACTTT. It translates to CASSLVGDSYNSPLHF. Full variable domain (missing parts from reference TRBV13 and TRBJ1-6): AAGVIQSPRHLIKEKRETATLKCYPIPRHDTVYWYQQGPGQDPQFLISFYEKMQSDKGSIPDRFSAQQFSDYHSELNMSSLELGDSALYFCASSLVGDSYNSPLHFGNGTRLTVT.

At least ten counts were recorded for this clonotype. For the CDR3, the DNA is TGTGCCAGCAGCTTAGTCCCCTTAACAGATACGCAGTATTTT. This translates into CASSLVPLTDTQYF. The V and J genes are TRBV7-6 and TRBJ2-3; D uncertain. The germline V gene has CDR1 SGHVS and CDR2 FNYEAQ. V gave up 1 base and J gave up 3 bases, with 8 bases separating them. This CDR3 comprises 14 residues. Combining the CDR3 with reference TRBV7-6 and TRBJ2-3 gives the whole variable domain GAGVSQSPRYKVTKRGQDVALRCDPISGHVSLYWYRQALGQGPEFLTYFNYEAQQDKSGLPNDRFSAERPEGSISTLTIQRTEQRDSAMYRCASSLVPLTDTQYFGPGTRLTVL.

This clonotype came up a few times. This rearrangement joins TRBV20-1 to TRBJ2-1; D remains ambiguous. Trimming left V 2 bases short and J 2 bases short, with 7 bases between. The CDR3 extends over 13 amino acids. CDR1 DFQATT and CDR2 SNEGSKA come from the germline V gene (reference sequence). DNA for the CDR3: TGCAGTGCTAGATTCAGGACCTACAATGAGCAGTTCTTC. Translating it yields CSARFRTYNEQFF.

The table lists this clonotype with many counts. The chain carries TRBV3-1 and TRBJ2-1; D gene uncertain. With 10 bases removed from V and 7 bases from J, the gap between germline ends came to 11 bases. This CDR3 comprises 11 residues. CDR1 is LGHDT and CDR2 is YNNKEL in the germline V gene (reference sequence). CDR3 nucleotides: TGTGCCACCCTCCGGGCGAATGAGCAGTTCTTC. Translating it yields CATLRANEQFF.

The genes are TRBV7-2 and TRBJ2-1; 13 bases are shared with TRBD2. The CDR3 has 18 residues. The germline gives CDR1 SGHTA, CDR2 FQGNSA. J lost 6 bases, V lost 4 bases, and 12 bases had no gene match. The CDR3 here is CASSSGLAGWFGGNEQFF. In nucleotides, the CDR3 is TGTGCCAGCAGCTCGGGACTAGCGGGATGGTTTGGGGGCAATGAGCAGTTCTTC.

This clonotype occurred a few times. The chain recombines TRBV5-1 with TRBJ2-7, with D possibly matching TRBD1 (6 bases). The CDR3 loop spans 13 amino acids. Trimming took 6 bases from V and 0 from J, leaving 10 bases between them. Germline assignment: CDR1 SGHRS and CDR2 YFSETQ. The CDR3 spells CASKRQDSYEQYF. The CDR3 region has the DNA TGCGCCAGCAAGAGACAGGACTCCTACGAGCAGTACTTC.

This clonotype was detected ten times or more. The chain is built from TRBV3-1 and TRBJ2-3, with D perhaps assigned TRBD1 or TRBD2 (5 bases each). The CDR3 covers 15 residues. V dropped 0 bases and J dropped 2 bases, with 9 bases sitting between them. CDR1 LGHDT and CDR2 YNNKEL come from the germline V gene (reference sequence). CDR3 in amino acids: CASSQDQGVTDTQYF. The CDR3 DNA reads as TGTGCCAGCAGCCAAGACCAGGGAGTCACAGATACGCAGTATTTT.

This clonotype turned up a few times. The chain couples TRBV7-9 to TRBJ2-2, with D tentatively TRBD2 (5 bases). CDR1 is SEHNR, CDR2 FQNEAQ, per germline (reference sequence). CDR3 length: 15 amino acids. V was pared by 5 bases and J by 4 bases, with 14 bases between. This CDR3 is CASSPRRAGTGELFF. Here the CDR3 DNA reads TGTGCCAGCAGCCCTAGAAGGGCGGGCACCGGGGAGCTGTTTTTT.

This clonotype was counted at least ten times. This chain joins TRBV18 and TRBJ2-3, with D uncertain. CDR1 KGHSH and CDR2 LQKENI come from the germline V gene. The CDR3 spans 13 residues. V dropped 6 bases and J dropped 4 bases, with 11 bases sitting between them. The DNA of the CDR3 is TGTGCCAGCTCGCCCATGTCTGCAGATACGCAGTATTTT. It is translated as CASSPMSADTQYF.